These T cell receptor beta chains were read from a single sample in a study of T-cell reconstitution after alpha-beta-depleted transplantation in children. TCRdb used MiXCR to reprocess the PCR reads, holding one entry per CDR3 protein. The sample lists around 670,000 distinct CDR3 sequences, 10% to 15% occurring once. This specimen was PBMCs, taken before TCRalphabeta/CD19-depleted stem cell transplant. These receptors were collected from a girl aged 2 to 9 with congenital amegakaryocytic thrombocytopenia, due to receive a stem cell transplant. Both conserved end residues are part of each CDR3. The D gene is left open where the match is weak. A row's size may be missing; if present it is once, few, many or a size class.

>TRBJ2-7|-|few|TRBV6-5
CASSYRIRGPESSYEQYF
>TRBJ2-2|TRBD2|few|TRBV10-3
CAMGGSPGELFF
>TRBJ2-5|-|many|TRBV20-1
CSATTAFQETQYF
>TRBJ1-5|-|once|TRBV12-5
CASGVQISNQPQHF
>TRBJ2-2|TRBD2|few|TRBV2
CASSVEIVRGRAPNTGELFF
>TRBJ2-2|-|-|TRBV4-1
CASSRPRAGTLPTGELFF
>TRBJ2-1|-|once|TRBV7-6
CASSTTATHEPYNEQFF
>TRBJ2-3|-|many|TRBV20-1
CSARSAGVTDTQYF
>TRBJ1-1|TRBD1|-|TRBV20-1
CSARDHWTGGSNTEAFF
>TRBJ2-2|-|few|TRBV12-3/TRBV12-4
CASSLPHRDKETLELFF